The clone carrying this T cell receptor (beta chain) was found once. The record originates from a study of blood T cell repertoires in COVID-19. Repertoires were generated with immunoSEQ multiplex PCR, while TCRdb's copy carries only in-frame clones and drops some. The sample includes about 40,000 clones, roughly 87% of them seen just once. The origin of this receptor is an elderly woman with active COVID-19. Material for sequencing was peripheral blood.

The chain's CDR3 is CSVWPGTVYGYTF. For the CDR3, the DNA is TGCAGCGTGTGGCCCGGGACAGTCTATGGCTACACCTTC. This chain links TRBV29-1 with TRBJ1-2; TRBD1 matches at 7 bases. Germline values: CDR1 SQVTM, CDR2 ANQGSEA. This CDR3 region has 13 residues. Losses at the gene ends were 6 bases for V and 4 bases for J; bases not matched to a gene: 8.